The 17 T cell receptor beta chains presented below share a single source sample, sequenced in a study of shared clonotypes between healthy human individuals. TCRdb's table, derived via immunoSEQ multiplex PCR, lists solely in-frame clones and lacks some. The data contain about 1 million clones, about 74% of them singletons. The sequencing input was memory CD4+ T cells sorted from blood. Documented subset: CD45RA-negative fraction. The receptors originated from a young man in good health.

V and J are TRBV4-1 and TRBJ2-1; 8 nucleotides match TRBD2. The germline V gene has CDR1 MGHRA and CDR2 YSYEKL. The CDR3 is 16 amino acids. V gave up 4 bases and J gave up 6 bases; unmatched junction bases: 11. The DNA of the CDR3 is TGCGCCAGCAGCCTCCGGGGGGGCGTAGTCTCCAATGAGCAGTTCTTC. It translates to CASSLRGGVVSNEQFF.

In the case of this clone: Other DNA sequences in this specimen translate into the identical CDR3. V and J are TRBV5-1 and TRBJ1-2; the match to TRBD1 covers 7 bases. The CDR3 totals 13 residues. Trimming removed 0 bases from V and 5 bases from J; junction bases left unmatched: 1. Germline V gene data show CDR1 as SGHRS and CDR2 as YFSETQ. As DNA, the CDR3 is TGCGCCAGCAGCTTGGACAGGGGATATGGCTACACCTTC. It codes for CASSLDRGYGYTF.

The chain carries TRBV2 and TRBJ1-2; D possibly corresponds to TRBD1 (6 bases). The CDR3 length is 12 residues. CDR1 and CDR2 from the germline V gene are SNHLY and FYNNEI. V was shortened by 7 bases and J by 9 bases, with 15 bases between the two germline ends. The CDR3 spells CASNAEGVRYTF. CDR3 in DNA: TGTGCCAGCAACGCGGAGGGGGTGCGCTACACCTTC. The entire variable domain, with the rest obtained from reference TRBV2 and TRBJ1-2, is as follows: EPEVTQTPSHQVTQMGQEVILRCVPISNHLYFYWYRQILGQKVEFLVSFYNNEISEKSEIFDDQFSVERPDGSNFTLKIRSTKLEDSAMYFCASNAEGVRYTFGSGTRLTVV.

CDR3 bases: TGCGCCAGCAGCCCCCTGATGGACAAATTAGGGAGGCAAGAGACCCAGTACTTC. This translates into CASSPLMDKLGRQETQYF. The V gene is TRBV5-1, the J gene TRBJ2-5; a weak D match, TRBD2 (6 bases). This CDR3 region has 18 residues. Germline assignment: CDR1 SGHRS and CDR2 YFSETQ. Trimming left V 4 bases short and J 2 bases short, with 24 bases between.

The chain links TRBV5-1 to TRBJ2-6, with D hard to call. Trimming left V 4 bases short and J 4 bases short, with 15 bases between. The length of the CDR3 is 16 residues. The germline gives CDR1 SGHRS, CDR2 YFSETQ. CDR3 region: CASSPMGSLGANVLTF. The CDR3 bases are TGCGCCAGCAGCCCGATGGGGTCTCTAGGGGCCAACGTCCTGACTTTC. Filled out from reference TRBV5-1 and TRBJ2-6, the complete variable domain reads KAGVTQTPRYLIKTRGQQVTLSCSPISGHRSVSWYQQTPGQGLQFLFEYFSETQRNKGNFPGRFSGRQFSNSRSEMNVSTLELGDSALYLCASSPMGSLGANVLTFGAGSRLTVL.

The chain joins TRBV11-2 to TRBJ2-3; 10 bases map to TRBD2. The CDR3 runs 16 residues. Looked up from germline, CDR1 is SGHAT and CDR2 is FQNNGV. V was clipped by 4 bases and J by 0 bases; unmatched bases: 4. This CDR3 reads CASSSQRGGSTDTQYF. In DNA form, the CDR3 reads TGTGCCAGCAGCTCACAGCGGGGGGGTAGCACAGATACGCAGTATTTT.

As for this clone: This likely reflects a read error, since a far larger clone is one base away. Other DNA sequences within the sample encode an identical CDR3. This sequence joins TRBV7-2 and TRBJ2-3; D is undetermined. The V gene's germline CDR1 is SGHTA and CDR2 FQGNSA. There are 11 residues in the CDR3. The V and J ends lost 4 bases and 6 bases respectively, with 5 bases between them. CDR3 region: CASSSRDTQYF. The CDR3 DNA follows: TGTGCCAGCAGCTCGAGGGATACGCAGTATTTT.

This rearrangement joins TRBV5-1 to TRBJ2-1; D gene uncertain. CDR3 length: 13 residues. From germline, CDR1 is SGHRS and CDR2 YFSETQ. V lost 6 bases, J lost 6 bases, and 13 bases lay in between. CDR3 nucleotides: TGCGCCAGCACCTGGGAATCTTTCAATGAGCAGTTCTTC. Protein sequence: CASTWESFNEQFF.

The chain recombines TRBV5-8 with TRBJ1-1; no reliable D call. V was clipped by 1 base and J by 6 bases, with 13 bases between them. The V gene's germline CDR1 is SGHTS and CDR2 YDEGEE. CDR3 length equals 14 residues. DNA for the CDR3: TGTGCCAGCAGCTTGACCCCTAGGGTCCCTGAAGCTTTCTTT. Protein: CASSLTPRVPEAFF.

The V gene is TRBV6-5, the J gene TRBJ1-2; D is undetermined. CDR3 length equals 16 residues. Germline-derived CDR1 and CDR2 are MNHEY and SVGAGI. V lost 0 bases to trimming and J lost 1 base, with 12 bases between them. CDR3 sequence (DNA): TGTGCCAGCAGTTACTCGTTCCCATATCTTAACTATGGCTACACCTTC. It translates to CASSYSFPYLNYGYTF.

The J gene is TRBJ2-7, the V gene TRBV5-1; 7 positions match TRBD1. The length of the CDR3 is 13 residues. With V trimmed by 4 bases and J by 6 bases, 7 bases remained unmatched. Germline assignment: CDR1 SGHRS and CDR2 YFSETQ. The DNA for the CDR3 is TGCGCCAGCAGCGGCGACAGGGTAGGCGAGCAGTACTTC. Its protein product is CASSGDRVGEQYF. The full variable domain, in which reference TRBV5-1 and TRBJ2-7 provide the parts outside the CDR3, is KAGVTQTPRYLIKTRGQQVTLSCSPISGHRSVSWYQQTPGQGLQFLFEYFSETQRNKGNFPGRFSGRQFSNSRSEMNVSTLELGDSALYLCASSGDRVGEQYFGPGTRLTVT.

The rearrangement links TRBV10-3 to TRBJ2-3, with D uncertain. The germline V gene encodes CDR1 ENHRY and CDR2 SYGVKD. Between the trimmed V and J ends, which lost 10 bases and 4 bases, there was a span of 9 bases. The CDR3 runs to 11 residues. This chain's CDR3 is CATQGADTQYF. The CDR3 nucleotides are TGTGCCACCCAAGGAGCAGATACGCAGTATTTT.

The chain employs TRBV10-1 and TRBJ2-3, with 10 bases aligning to TRBD2. The trim removed 2 bases at V and 3 bases at J, leaving 11 bases unmatched. The germline V gene has CDR1 WNHNN and CDR2 SYGVQD (reference sequence). This CDR3 has 18 residues. CDR3 sequence reads: CASSETNLGLAATDTQYF. The DNA for the CDR3 is TGCGCCAGCAGTGAGACGAACCTTGGACTAGCGGCTACAGATACGCAGTATTTT.

V usage is TRBV7-2 and J usage is TRBJ2-7; 8 bases align to TRBD1. V lost 5 bases, J lost 4 bases, and 10 bases stayed unmatched. Germline V gene lookup returns CDR1 SGHTA and CDR2 FQGNSA. CDR3 size: 15 residues. The CDR3 loop reads CASSQHRDRIYEQYF. The CDR3 DNA follows: TGTGCCAGCAGCCAACACCGGGACAGGATATACGAGCAGTACTTC.

V gene TRBV15 combines with J gene TRBJ2-7, with 8 bases identical to TRBD1. CDR1 is LNHNV and CDR2 is YYDKDF in the germline V gene (reference sequence). J was trimmed by 3 bases and V by 0 bases; bases with no gene match: 4. This CDR3 is built from 15 residues. This chain's CDR3 is CATSRDRGQGYEQYF. CDR3 DNA: TGTGCCACCAGCAGAGATCGCGGACAGGGCTACGAGCAGTACTTC.

The gene calls are TRBV6-5 and TRBJ1-5, with TRBD1 matching over 7 bases. Trimming at V came to 0 bases and at J to 7 bases, leaving 6 bases not matched to a gene. The CDR3 length is 15 residues. Germline V gives CDR1 MNHEY, CDR2 SVGAGI. This CDR3 is CASSYSRDSKQPQHF. The CDR3 bases are TGTGCCAGCAGTTACTCCAGGGACAGTAAGCAGCCCCAGCATTTT.

This clone showed up just a few times. The gene calls are TRBV18 and TRBJ1-1, with no clear D. V was trimmed by 4 bases and J by 3 bases, leaving 6 bases between them. Germline lookup yields CDR1 KGHSH and CDR2 LQKENI. The CDR3 runs to 12 residues. CDR3 residues: CASSLRYTEAFF. The CDR3 DNA follows: TGTGCCAGCTCACTGCGTTACACTGAAGCTTTCTTT.